Presented here are 24 T cell receptor beta chains from one specimen sequenced in a study of blood T cell repertoires in COVID-19. Using immunoSEQ multiplex PCR, the repertoire was profiled, and TCRdb retains in-frame clones only, with some absent. This sample has approximately 75,000 clones, with 70% to 90% found just once. The sequencing sample was made of peripheral blood. The receptors come from a woman of 80 years or more with acute or convalescent COVID-19.

J is TRBJ2-5 and V is TRBV27; TRBD1 aligns across 8 bases. The CDR3 length is 18 residues. The V gene end was trimmed by 5 bases and the J gene end by 3 bases; junction bases not matched to a gene: 17. Germline CDR1 is MNHEY and CDR2 is SMNVEV (reference sequence). CDR3 nucleotides: TGTGCCAGCAGTCCACTGACAGGGGCCGCGAGGGAGAAAGAGACCCAGTACTTC. Its protein is CASSPLTGAAREKETQYF.

This chain links TRBV10-3 with TRBJ1-1, with 8 bases fitting TRBD1. The V segment lost 6 bases and the J segment 4 bases; nucleotides outside the gene matches: 4. The length of the CDR3 is 13 residues. Germline CDR1 is ENHRY and CDR2 is SYGVKD. The CDR3, as DNA: TGTGCCATCAGCTCAACAGGGGGCACTGAAGCTTTCTTT. Amino acid sequence: CAISSTGGTEAFF.

The chain couples TRBV2 to TRBJ2-1, with 13 positions matching TRBD2. Germline CDR1 and CDR2: SNHLY and FYNNEI. V lost 5 bases to trimming and J lost 2 bases; unmatched junction nucleotides: 9. The CDR3 consists of 18 residues. In nucleotides, the CDR3 is TGTGCCAGCAGTCTAGGACTAGCGGGAGATCCCACCTACAATGAGCAGTTCTTC. Amino acids: CASSLGLAGDPTYNEQFF.

The sample holds a few counts of this clone. The chain combines TRBV6-4 with TRBJ2-4; 9 positions agree with TRBD2. J lost 2 bases, V lost 0 bases, and 17 bases had no gene match. CDR3 size: 21 residues. Germline CDR1 reads MRHNA; CDR2 reads SNTAGT. The CDR3, as DNA: TGTGCCAGCAGTGACTCCGGACTAGCGAGGGGTGATCCCGCCTCCAAAAACATTCAGTACTTC. Its protein is CASSDSGLARGDPASKNIQYF.

V gene TRBV6-1 combines with J gene TRBJ1-5; D possibly corresponds to TRBD1 (6 bases). Between the trimmed V and J ends, which lost 1 base and 7 bases, there was a span of 14 bases. The germline CDR1 and CDR2 sequences are MNHNS and SASEGT. The CDR3 has 15 residues. The CDR3 loop is CASSEDRVGGQPQHF. CDR3 sequence (DNA): TGTGCCAGCAGTGAAGACAGGGTAGGCGGGCAGCCCCAGCATTTT.

DNA for the CDR3: TGCAGCGCCGGGGACAGCCACGTTAACTATGGCTACACCTTC. Translating gives CSAGDSHVNYGYTF. The genes are TRBV29-1 and TRBJ1-2; TRBD1 aligns across 7 bases. V lost 7 bases to trimming and J lost 1 base; unmatched junction nucleotides: 9. Per the germline V gene, CDR1 is SQVTM and CDR2 is ANQGSEA. The CDR3 is 14 residues long.

The chain uses TRBV19 and TRBJ1-6, with D unresolved. This CDR3 comprises 16 residues. The germline V gene has CDR1 LNHDA and CDR2 SQIVND (reference sequence). V was clipped by 1 base and J by 3 bases, with 10 bases between them. This CDR3 reads CASSIVAEDYNSPLHF. Here the CDR3 DNA reads TGTGCCAGTAGTATAGTGGCAGAGGACTATAATTCACCCCTCCACTTT.

This chain joins TRBV18 and TRBJ2-3; D is uncertain. Trimming pared 7 bases from V and 2 bases from J, leaving 16 bases between. The CDR3 has 15 amino acids. The V gene's germline CDR1 is KGHSH and CDR2 LQKENI. The CDR3 is CASLEVGSYTDTQYF. The CDR3 bases are TGTGCCAGCTTAGAGGTCGGAAGCTACACAGATACGCAGTATTTT.

This CDR3 reads CASSVPGTANTEAFF. CDR3 coding DNA: TGTGCCAGCAGCGTGCCCGGGACAGCGAACACTGAAGCTTTCTTT. The chain uses TRBV7-9 and TRBJ1-1; 7 bases are a match to TRBD1. Germline V gene sequence: CDR1 SEHNR, CDR2 FQNEAQ (reference sequence). The CDR3 is 15 amino acids. With V trimmed by 5 bases and J by 1 base, 7 bases remained unmatched.

The sample holds one count of this clone. The genes are TRBV7-8 and TRBJ1-6; 7 positions match TRBD1. V gave up 2 bases and J gave up 7 bases; unmatched junction bases: 5. This CDR3 is 15 amino acids long. The V gene's germline CDR1 is SGHVS and CDR2 FQNEAQ. CDR3 amino acids: CASSLRQGWNSPLHF. The CDR3 DNA follows: TGTGCCAGCAGCTTAAGACAGGGCTGGAATTCACCCCTCCACTTT.

The chain joins TRBV5-4 to TRBJ1-6; 8 bases align to TRBD1. The CDR3 is made up of 14 amino acids. Trimming removed 5 bases from V and 6 bases from J; junction bases left unmatched: 4. CDR1 is SGHNT, CDR2 YYREEE, per germline (reference sequence). The CDR3 reads CASSSQGANSPLHF. As DNA, the CDR3 is TGTGCCAGCAGTAGTCAGGGGGCTAATTCACCCCTCCACTTT.

This chain uses TRBV9 with TRBJ2-1; TRBD1 matches 8 bases. This CDR3 has 14 amino acids. V was clipped by 2 bases and J by 9 bases; unmatched bases: 7. Germline assignment: CDR1 SGDLS and CDR2 YYNGEE. CDR3 amino acids: CASSVLDRAAEQFF. CDR3 coding DNA: TGTGCCAGCAGCGTTTTGGACAGGGCGGCTGAGCAGTTCTTC.

The chain recombines TRBV19 with TRBJ1-3; D uncertain. Trimming pared 3 bases from V and 0 bases from J, leaving 9 bases between. Per the germline V gene, CDR1 is LNHDA and CDR2 is SQIVND (reference sequence). The CDR3 runs 15 residues. CDR3 protein: CASSMDWSSGNTIYF. In DNA form, the CDR3 reads TGTGCCAGTAGTATGGACTGGAGCTCTGGAAACACCATATATTTT.

The chain employs TRBV6-1 and TRBJ2-7; D possibly corresponds to TRBD2 (6 bases). Per germline, CDR1 MNHNS and CDR2 SASEGT. This CDR3 has 12 residues. With 2 bases removed from V and 6 bases from J, the gap between germline ends came to 8 bases. The CDR3 DNA reads TGTGCCAGCAGTGAACAGGGAGGCGAGCAGTACTTC. Encoded protein: CASSEQGGEQYF.

This clone was detected only once. This chain connects TRBV30 to TRBJ1-1; D gene ambiguous. The CDR3 is made up of 11 amino acids. The V end lost 6 bases, the J end lost 4 bases, and 9 bases lay between the germline ends. Per the germline V gene, CDR1 is GTSNPN and CDR2 is SVGIG (reference sequence). The CDR3 reads CACREGTEAFF. The CDR3 DNA is TGTGCCTGCCGGGAGGGCACTGAAGCTTTCTTT. Full variable domain (outside the CDR3, taken from reference TRBV30 and TRBJ1-1): SQTIHQWPATLVQPVGSPLSLECTVEGTSNPNLYWYRQAAGRGLQLLFYSVGIGQISSEVPQNLSASRPQDRQFILSSKKLLLSDSGFYLCACREGTEAFFGQGTRLTVV.

This chain links TRBV3-1 (or the pseudogene TRBV3-2) with TRBJ2-3; 8 bases map to TRBD2. V dropped 4 bases and J dropped 0; count of bases not matched to a gene: 6. This CDR3 has 16 amino acids. Germline values: CDR1 LGHDT, CDR2 YNNKEL (reference sequence). This chain's CDR3 is CASSLGTSRSTDTQYF. Written as DNA, the CDR3 is TGTGCCAGCAGCCTCGGGACTAGTAGGAGCACAGATACGCAGTATTTT.

The rearrangement uses TRBV27 and TRBJ1-4; the match to TRBD1 covers 7 bases. V lost 4 bases, J lost 6 bases, and 11 bases stayed unmatched. The germline gives CDR1 MNHEY, CDR2 SMNVEV (reference sequence). This CDR3 contains 16 residues. The CDR3 coding sequence is TGTGCCAGCAGTTCCATCCTACAGGGGCTGGATGAAAAACTGTTTTTT. Protein sequence: CASSSILQGLDEKLFF.

The chain has TRBV5-1 and TRBJ2-7, with 7 bases identical to TRBD1. The CDR3 length is 12 residues. The V gene's germline CDR1 is SGHRS and CDR2 YFSETQ. The junction had 4 bases not matched to a gene; V was cut back by 3 bases and J by 7 bases. The CDR3 reads CASSSTGEEQYF. The CDR3 coding sequence is TGCGCCAGCAGCTCTACAGGGGAAGAGCAGTACTTC.

The V and J genes are TRBV6-1 and TRBJ1-5; D is uncertain. This CDR3 spans 16 amino acids. Germline CDR1 MNHNS, CDR2 SASEGT. Deletions cut 2 bases from V and 0 bases from J, with 11 bases between. Here the CDR3 reads CASSEKESYSNQPQHF. The CDR3, as DNA: TGTGCCAGCAGTGAAAAGGAGAGTTATAGCAATCAGCCCCAGCATTTT.

The genes are TRBV3-1 (or the pseudogene TRBV3-2) and TRBJ2-1; 12 bases are a match to TRBD2. Losses at the gene ends were 4 bases for V and 3 bases for J; bases not matched to a gene: 4. CDR1 and CDR2 (germline): LGHDT, YNNKEL (reference sequence). This CDR3 region has 16 residues. The CDR3 DNA is TGTGCCAGCAGCCTTCGGGGACTAGCGGGCTACAATGAGCAGTTCTTC. Translating it yields CASSLRGLAGYNEQFF.

There are a few counts of this clone. The V call is TRBV5-5, the J call TRBJ1-1; D possibly corresponds to TRBD1 (5 bases). This CDR3 has 16 residues. V lost 5 bases, J lost 1 base, and 18 bases lay in between. Germline values: CDR1 SGHKS, CDR2 YYEKEE (reference sequence). The DNA of the CDR3 is TGTGCCAGCAGGCCCCATACGCAGGGAGGGAACACTGAAGCTTTCTTT. Amino acids: CASRPHTQGGNTEAFF. The whole variable domain, remainder taken from reference TRBV5-5 and TRBJ1-1, is DAGVTQSPTHLIKTRGQQVTLRCSPISGHKSVSWYQQVLGQGPQFIFQYYEKEERGRGNFPDRFSARQFPNYSSELNVNALLLGDSALYLCASRPHTQGGNTEAFFGQGTRLTVV.

In DNA, the CDR3 is TGTGCCTGGGACAGGAGAGAGACCCAGTACTTC. Amino acids: CAWDRRETQYF. The J gene is TRBJ2-5, the V gene TRBV7-9; 8 positions match TRBD1. The CDR3 length is 11 residues. V gave up 11 bases and J gave up 4 bases; unmatched junction bases: 3. Germline loops: CDR1 SEHNR, CDR2 FQNEAQ (reference sequence).

V gene TRBV5-1 combines with J gene TRBJ1-5; D unclear. Germline V gene sequence: CDR1 SGHRS, CDR2 YFSETQ. The CDR3 consists of 15 residues. V dropped 2 bases and J dropped 2 bases, with 11 bases sitting between them. CDR3 sequence reads: CASSFGGVRNQPQHF. CDR3 sequence (DNA): TGCGCCAGCAGCTTCGGCGGGGTTCGCAATCAGCCCCAGCATTTT.

This chain uses TRBV2 with TRBJ1-5; the D is unclear. This CDR3 region has 17 residues. With 4 bases removed from V and 4 bases from J, the gap between germline ends came to 20 bases. Germline V gene sequence: CDR1 SNHLY, CDR2 FYNNEI. The CDR3 protein is CASSAFPRTLGNQPQHF. DNA of the CDR3: TGTGCCAGCAGTGCATTCCCCCGGACTCTCGGGAATCAGCCCCAGCATTTT. Filled out from reference TRBV2 and TRBJ1-5, the complete variable domain reads EPEVTQTPSHQVTQMGQEVILRCVPISNHLYFYWYRQILGQKVEFLVSFYNNEISEKSEIFDDQFSVERPDGSNFTLKIRSTKLEDSAMYFCASSAFPRTLGNQPQHFGDGTRLSIL.